One and the same sample provided the 14 T cell receptor beta chains below, sequenced in a study of T cell repertoires in cytomegalovirus infection. TCRdb re-derived calls from the reads in MiXCR, one entry per CDR3 protein. The sample has about 480,000 distinct CDR3 sequences; about 33% are singletons. These receptors' targets are unknown. The source was cultured PBMCs, collected from culture after CMV antigen stimulation. These receptor sequences come from a human donor in good health (CMV status not recorded). Some clones in this sample may be carry-over from other donors' samples.

This chain joins TRBV6-1 and TRBJ2-5; D may match TRBD1 or TRBD2 (5 bases each). Per germline, CDR1 MNHNS and CDR2 SASEGT. Trimming removed 5 bases from V and 5 bases from J, with 15 bases in between. CDR3 size: 14 residues. CDR3: CASSLNGASETQYF. CDR3 DNA sequence: TGTGCCAGCAGTTTAAACGGGGCCTCCGAGACCCAGTACTTC.

This clonotype has just a few counts. The CDR3 sequence is CASSHREPSYEQYF. Written as DNA, the CDR3 is TGTGCCAGCAGCCACCGGGAACCGTCCTACGAGCAGTACTTC. This chain joins TRBV4-2 and TRBJ2-7, with D possibly being TRBD2 (5 bases). The CDR3 loop spans 14 amino acids. Between the trimmed V and J ends, which lost 3 bases and 1 base, there was a span of 10 bases. The germline V gene encodes CDR1 LGHNA and CDR2 YNFKEQ.

This clonotype was seen only a few times. The chain recombines TRBV10-3 with TRBJ2-3, with 9 nucleotides matching TRBD1. Looked up from germline, CDR1 is ENHRY and CDR2 is SYGVKD. The J segment lost 3 bases and the V segment lost 8 bases, leaving 3 bases of the junction unmatched. The length of the CDR3 is 13 residues. The CDR3 region is CAIGGQGTDTQYF. As DNA, the CDR3 is TGTGCCATCGGGGGACAGGGTACAGATACGCAGTATTTT.

The chain has TRBV7-7 and TRBJ2-2; 7 positions match TRBD2. There are 14 residues in the CDR3. The V segment lost 2 bases and the J segment 7 bases; nucleotides outside the gene matches: 4. The germline CDR1 and CDR2 sequences are SSHAT and FNYEAQ (reference sequence). The CDR3 region is CASSLSSGYGELFF. The CDR3 nucleotides read TGTGCCAGCAGCTTAAGTAGCGGGTACGGGGAGCTGTTTTTT.

The J gene is TRBJ2-2, the V gene TRBV28, with 11 bases lining up with TRBD1. The CDR3 totals 16 residues. V was clipped by 4 bases and J by 7 bases; unmatched bases: 8. In germline, CDR1 is MDHEN, CDR2 SYDVKM. The CDR3 nucleotides are TGTGCCAGCAGTTCTGGACAGGGGGCGAGCGGCGGGGAGCTGTTTTTT. As protein: CASSSGQGASGGELFF.

This clonotype was found a few times. This chain joins TRBV12-3 or TRBV12-4 and TRBJ1-1; D unclear. Deletions cut 6 bases from V and 7 bases from J, with 15 bases between. This CDR3 is 13 amino acids long. The CDR3 protein is CASSQDQAGEAFF. The CDR3 nucleotides are TGTGCCAGCAGCCAGGATCAAGCTGGTGAAGCTTTCTTT.

The CDR3 protein is CASSLVGSNLETQYF. Written as DNA, the CDR3 is TGTGCCAGCAGCTTAGTCGGCTCTAACCTGGAGACCCAGTACTTC. This chain uses TRBV11-2 with TRBJ2-5; D call uncertain. V was trimmed by 1 base and J by 5 bases, leaving 14 bases between them. CDR3 length: 15 residues. Per the germline V gene, CDR1 is SGHAT and CDR2 is FQNNGV.

This clonotype was seen only a few times. The gene calls are TRBV12-3 or TRBV12-4 and TRBJ2-5, with D perhaps matching TRBD2 (5 bases). This CDR3 has 14 amino acids. V dropped 2 bases and J dropped 4 bases, with 11 bases sitting between them. CDR3 region: CASSLFTGIETQYF. Written as DNA, the CDR3 is TGTGCCAGCAGTTTATTTACCGGGATAGAGACCCAGTACTTC.

This clonotype was picked up many times. This chain connects TRBV7-2 to TRBJ1-5; 7 nucleotides line up with TRBD1. The trim removed 5 bases at V and 7 bases at J, leaving 11 bases unmatched. The CDR3 covers 15 residues. Germline lookup yields CDR1 SGHTA and CDR2 FQGNSA. CDR3 nucleotides: TGTGCCAGCAGCCTCCAACAGGGGTTGGGACAGCCCCAGCATTTT. It codes for CASSLQQGLGQPQHF. The full variable domain, in which reference TRBV7-2 and TRBJ1-5 provide the parts outside the CDR3, is GAGVSQSPSNKVTEKGKDVELRCDPISGHTALYWYRQSLGQGLEFLIYFQGNSAPDKSGLPSDRFSAERTGGSVSTLTIQRTQQEDSAVYLCASSLQQGLGQPQHFGDGTRLSIL.

This clonotype was counted at least ten times. This sequence joins TRBV29-1 and TRBJ2-5, with 11 bases that match TRBD2. Trimming took 4 bases from V and 4 from J; bases not matched to a gene: 5. CDR3 length equals 14 residues. Germline-derived CDR1 and CDR2 are SQVTM and ANQGSEA. CDR3 DNA: TGCAGCGTTGCAGAACTAGCGGGAGTAGAGACCCAGTACTTC. The encoded protein is CSVAELAGVETQYF.

This clonotype was observed a few times. This chain uses TRBV28 with TRBJ1-1; D gene unclear. CDR1 is MDHEN, CDR2 SYDVKM, per germline. This CDR3 contains 11 residues. The germline V and J ends were trimmed by 7 bases and 1 base, with 4 bases remaining between them. The CDR3 nucleotides read TGTGCCAGCATTTCGAACACTGAAGCTTTCTTT. Residues: CASISNTEAFF.

CDR3 residues: CATSRASGELFF. The CDR3 region has the DNA TGTGCCACCTCGAGGGCCTCCGGGGAGCTGTTTTTT. V and J are TRBV24-1 and TRBJ2-2; TRBD2 is a possible D gene (5 bases). Germline values: CDR1 KGHDR, CDR2 SFDVKD. CDR3 length: 12 residues. V was pared by 9 bases and J by 6 bases, with 10 bases between.

About this clonotype itself: This may be a read error, as it is one base from a much larger clone. The chain is built from TRBV11-3 and TRBJ2-1; D may be TRBD1 or TRBD2 (5 bases each). Germline assignment: CDR1 SGHNT and CDR2 YENEEA. The CDR3 totals 16 residues. CDR3 region: CASSLEGLASYHEQFF. As DNA, the CDR3 is TGTGCCAGCAGCTTAGAGGGGCTAGCCTCCTACCATGAGCAGTTCTTC.

This clonotype was observed a few times. This sequence joins TRBV19 and TRBJ2-6; TRBD2 matches 10 bases. The CDR3 sequence is 19 residues long. V lost 3 bases to trimming and J lost 0 bases; unmatched junction nucleotides: 8. Germline V gene sequence: CDR1 LNHDA, CDR2 SQIVND (reference sequence). CDR3 sequence reads: CASSIRRTSGPSGANVLTF. DNA of the CDR3: TGTGCCAGTAGTATTAGGCGGACTAGCGGACCCTCTGGGGCCAACGTCCTGACTTTC. Complete variable domain (other parts from reference TRBV19 and TRBJ2-6): DGGITQSPKYLFRKEGQNVTLSCEQNLNHDAMYWYRQDPGQGLRLIYYSQIVNDFQKGDIAEGYSVSREKKESFPLTVTSAQKNPTAFYLCASSIRRTSGPSGANVLTFGAGSRLTVL.